This T cell receptor (beta chain) was recovered during a study of CD8+CD57+ T cells in acquired aplastic anemia (dated by TCRdb to the late 2010s). A note on the overall study: On average, sorted CD4+ and CD8+ cells yielded 2.5 to 3.5 ug of extracted DNA, with a range of roughly 0.18 to 27.4 ug. A CD8+CD57+ expansion meant a frequency higher than the mean frequency seen in healthy subjects.

On the study overall, not on this receptor specifically: CD8+ Simpson's diversity did not differ significantly between patients and healthy controls (P=0.060). Around 27 CD8+ CDR3 sequences were found to be shared between patients and controls, but these sequences appeared to be highly expressed in patients and within the immunodominant clones of the patients.

The CDR3 contains 11 residues, cysteine and phenylalanine counted. Only the CDR3 DNA is retained, 33 bases long and in frame from the first base. Trimming costs V 5 bases and J 4 bases, and their ends lie 4 bases apart. CDR1 WSHSY and CDR2 SAAADI are derived from the germline V gene. The patients picked for sequencing were ones in whom flow cytometry had shown an expansion of CD8+CD57+ cells. All patients had severe acquired aplastic anemia diagnosed by International Study of Aplastic Anemia and Agranulocytosis and Camitta criteria. Patients had received no therapy at the time of blood sampling. In the study, sorted CD4+ and CD8+ blood T cells from patients with severe aplastic anemia and from healthy subjects underwent deep sequencing of TCR repertoires. Patients were enrolled under clinicaltrials.gov protocols 00001620, 01623167, 00001397, 00071045, 00081523 and 00961064 in the USA. Ficoll-Paque density gradient centrifugation was used to isolate peripheral blood mononuclear cells. CD4+ and CD8+ T cells were sorted by FACS or magnetic beads before DNA extraction.

As regards this clonotype: Its target antigen remains unknown. It has no much larger one-base neighbor in the sample; base qualities were not kept.

Genomic DNA was used as template for profiling of TCR beta VDJ combinations and CDR3 sequences. TCR repertoire sequencing was run on an Illumina HiSeq 2000. In the original analysis: TRBV/TRBJ rearrangement plots, CDR3 size and DJ length profiles, and Simpson's diversity index were used to evaluate the repertoires. The most abundant DNA sequence in the deep sequencing data was defined as the immunodominant clone. CDR3 amino acid sequences were screened for sharing across subjects and were compared with published repertoires and the VDJdb database. The raw public reads went through TCRdb reprocessing: fastp at Q25, MiXCR clone calling, in-frame beta chains kept. Identical CDR3 proteins give one entry, which carries the most common genes and DNA. The V and J calls come from TCRdb's annotation, not from the publication. Recorded for this sample are 80,000 to 100,000 distinct CDR3 sequences; 55% to 70% of them occurred a single time. The ten largest make up 50% to 70% of the sample.

Sequenced: sorted CD4+, CD8+, or CD8+CD57+ T cells (not recorded which) from PBMCs. The chain links TRBV10-2 with TRBJ2-3; confidence is insufficient to name the D gene. The clonotype was recovered from a human donor with aplastic anemia. The CDR3 sequence is CASSRADTQYF. The DNA is as follows: TGCGCCAGCAGTAGAGCAGATACGCAGTATTTT.